This T cell receptor beta chain was captured in a study (dated by TCRdb to between 2015 and 2016). With respect to the entire study: Whether tumor-infiltrating Tregs in breast cancer are recruited from blood Tregs or converted in situ from other CD4+ T cell subsets was tested. Beyond this particular receptor, the publication reports: Tumor memory CD4+ T cell TCR gene usage clustered with blood and lymph node memory CD4+ cells and lymph node naive CD4+ cells. Rather than covering whole repertoires, validation in the larger cohort was restricted to a single TCR beta V-J rearrangement. The TCR alpha and beta sequences of tumor-infiltrating Tregs showed the greatest overlap with tumor naive CD4+ T cells, followed by blood naive CD4+ T cells.

Full-length TCR variable regions were amplified by 5' RACE PCR using constant-region reverse primers, and then by semi-nested PCR using Nested Universal Primer A. The ReliaPrep RNA Cell Miniprep System was used to extract total RNA, which was then reverse transcribed into 5'RACE-ready cDNA with the SMARTer RACE 5'/3' Kit. Multiplex adaptors were used to barcode full-length TCR alpha and beta libraries, and the barcoded libraries were sequenced on an Illumina MiSeq. The study's own analysis went as follows. Sequencing data were pooled across the five patients for each of nine subset-tissue groups and compared by unsupervised clustering of TCR gene usage. The Morisita-Horn index, with shared sequences weighted by their contribution to each repertoire, was used to calculate repertoire similarity. The public reads were run again by TCRdb, first through fastp at Q25 and then through MiXCR, and only productive beta chains were kept. Every CDR3 protein is listed once, alongside the most common genes and DNA of its rows. The V and J calls here are based on TCRdb, not the publication. This sample comprises 7,000 or so distinct CDR3 sequences, about 50% of them detected only once. The biggest ten clones account for about 3% of the sample.

To purify naive CD4+ T cells, the Miltenyi Naive CD4+ T Cell Isolation kit was used, and CD25 microbeads served to deplete Tregs. Tregs, naive and memory CD4+ T cells from tumor, blood and ipsilateral draining lymph nodes of a few breast cancer patients underwent full-length TCR alpha and beta sequencing. Tumor tissue, along with lymph nodes from ipsilateral axillary dissection, was perfused with PBS, minced, and then digested using collagenase I and hyaluronidase. Ficoll density gradient centrifugation was used to isolate mononuclear cells from lymph nodes or from roughly 54 ml of peripheral blood. Sorted cell populations were confirmed by FACS to exceed 90% purity. There are a few counts of this clonotype. It lacks a known antigen. No much larger clonotype is one base removed from it; base qualities were not supplied. The germline V gene encodes CDR1 SGHVS and CDR2 FNYEAQ. V and J lose 5 bases and 6 bases, and a span of 14 bases separates them. The CDR3 contains 14 residues, cysteine and phenylalanine counted. The read is trimmed to its CDR3 DNA, 42 bases read in frame from base 1.

The rearranged segments are TRBV7-6 and TRBJ2-4, with a tentative D gene TRBD2 over 5 matching bases. The material sequenced was naive CD4+ T cells sorted from a lymph node. This sample's cell subset or site label indicates: naive CD4+ T cells, CD4+CD45RA+CD25-. The source is a female donor with breast cancer. The CDR3 protein: CASSLSGGLNIQYF. The nucleotide sequence reads TGTGCCAGCAGCCTTAGTGGAGGACTAAACATTCAGTACTTC.